This T cell receptor (beta chain) is from a study of post-analysis software for immune sequencing data. Whole-study findings and limits: Relative to controls, patients had several TRBV segments at higher frequency, with TRBV5-6, TRBV5-1 and TRBV20-1 among these.

cDNA libraries of TCR beta carried unique molecular identifiers. TCRdb fed the PCR reads into MiXCR, producing one record per CDR3 protein. This sample carries roughly 570,000 distinct CDR3 sequences, about a third of them seen once, and the ten largest clones take 6%. Germline-derived CDR1 and CDR2 are SGHVS and FQNEAQ. This CDR3 is 16 amino acids long. Trimming took 5 bases from V and 4 from J; bases not matched to a gene: 11. Comments on this clonotype: Its antigen remains unknown.

The clonotype comes from a girl aged 2-17 years with multiple sclerosis. This sequence joins TRBV7-8 and TRBJ2-5, with 9 positions matching TRBD2. The sample was blood. The CDR3 DNA is TGTGCCAGCAGCAGATCTAGCGGGGATTCCCGAGAGACCCAGTACTTC. As protein: CASSRSSGDSRETQYF. Variable domain in full (rest from reference TRBV7-8 and TRBJ2-5): GAGVSQSPRYKVAKRGQDVALRCDPISGHVSLFWYQQALGQGPEFLTYFQNEAQLDKSGLPSDRFFAERPEGSVSTLKIQRTQQEDSAVYLCASSRSSGDSRETQYFGPGTRLLVL.